These 24 T cell receptor beta chains originate from one sample sequenced in a study of OX40 agonist ivuxolimab in advanced cancers. The receptor library was made with the immunoSEQ multiplex PCR assay. In TCRdb, the immuneACCESS table is reduced to in-frame sequences with V and J assigned. These tables do not hold every clone; where another copy was compared, an unresolved V gene accounts for under half, and the others remain unexplained. In all, the sample holds roughly 60,000 clones, and approximately 80% of those were seen once. The ten most abundant clones make up around 3.6% of the sample. This specimen consisted of CD4+ or CD8+ T cells sorted from blood, obtained in a trial of the OX40 agonist ivuxolimab. Receptor source: an adult with an advanced solid tumor such as melanoma, head and neck, liver or kidney cancer.

This clone is medium-sized by share. The chain couples TRBV5-4 to TRBJ2-5; D perhaps matches TRBD2 (5 bases). Deletions cut 1 base from V and 1 base from J, with 11 bases between. The CDR3 runs to 15 residues. Looked up from germline, CDR1 is SGHNT and CDR2 is YYREEE (reference sequence). Written as DNA, the CDR3 is TGTGCCAGCAGCTTGATCACCGGGATCCAAGAGACCCAGTACTTC. It codes for CASSLITGIQETQYF.

The rearrangement uses TRBV28 and TRBJ2-7; 10 bases map to TRBD2. The J segment lost 2 bases and the V segment lost 5 bases, leaving 6 bases of the junction unmatched. CDR1 and CDR2 from the germline V gene are MDHEN and SYDVKM. The CDR3 length is 15 residues. CDR3 residues: CASSPTAGGPYEQYF. The CDR3 DNA sequence: TGTGCCAGCAGTCCAACAGCGGGAGGGCCCTACGAGCAGTACTTC.

V is TRBV18 and J is TRBJ1-6, with D hard to call. CDR3 length equals 13 residues. The germline CDR1 and CDR2 sequences are KGHSH and LQKENI. V was clipped by 0 bases and J by 7 bases, with 4 bases between them. The DNA for the CDR3 is TGTGCCAGCTCACCACCTCCGAATTCACCCCTCCACTTT. Its translation: CASSPPPNSPLHF.

CDR3 nucleotides: TGTGCCAGCAGCTTAGTTCGGGGCCTCACAGATACGCAGTATTTT. Its translation: CASSLVRGLTDTQYF. V and J are TRBV7-9 and TRBJ2-3, with D tentatively TRBD1 or TRBD2 (5 bases each). CDR1 is SEHNR, CDR2 FQNEAQ, per germline (reference sequence). Trimming pared 1 base from V and 2 bases from J, leaving 10 bases between. This CDR3 region has 15 residues.

In its sample, this clone was seen once. The gene calls are TRBV7-9 and TRBJ2-5; no reliable D call. The end of the DNA is better explained by TRBJ2-7, so the J call may be wrong. The CDR3 is 11 amino acids. The germline CDR1 and CDR2 sequences are SEHNR and FQNEAQ (reference sequence). CDR3 bases: TGTGCCAGCAGCAATGCTGACGAGCAGTACTTC. As protein: CASSNADEQYF.

J is TRBJ2-2 and V is TRBV28; D unclear. The germline V gene has CDR1 MDHEN and CDR2 SYDVKM. Trimming stripped 0 bases from V and 2 bases from J, with 10 bases between. The CDR3 contains 16 residues. CDR3 protein: CASSLWSAPNTGELFF. CDR3 coding DNA: TGTGCCAGCAGTTTATGGTCGGCCCCCAACACCGGGGAGCTGTTTTTT.

This clone has only one observation. The V and J genes are TRBV5-1 and TRBJ2-2, with D tentatively TRBD1 or TRBD2 (5 bases each). Germline V lookup: CDR1 SGHRS, CDR2 YFSETQ. V was clipped by 4 bases and J by 3 bases, with 7 bases between them. The CDR3 has 13 amino acids. CDR3 bases: TGCGCCAGCAGCCGGGACGACACCGGGGAGCTGTTTTTT. Amino acid sequence: CASSRDDTGELFF.

The CDR3 sequence is CASSFPPGGAPSYEQYF. The CDR3, as DNA: TGTGCCAGCAGCTTCCCCCCGGGAGGCGCCCCCAGCTACGAGCAGTACTTC. This chain joins TRBV28 and TRBJ2-7; 7 nucleotides match TRBD2. The V gene's germline CDR1 is MDHEN and CDR2 SYDVKM. The J segment lost 3 bases and the V segment lost 6 bases, leaving 17 bases of the junction unmatched. The CDR3 consists of 17 residues.

The chain employs TRBV7-9 and TRBJ2-7; no clear D gene. V was trimmed by 5 bases and J by 3 bases, leaving 8 bases between them. Germline V CDR1 and CDR2: SEHNR, FQNEAQ (reference sequence). The CDR3 runs to 12 residues. For the CDR3, the DNA is TGTGCCAGCAGCCATGGGAACTACGAGCAGTACTTC. It specifies CASSHGNYEQYF. Supplemented by reference TRBV7-9 and TRBJ2-7, the full variable domain reads DTGVSQNPRHKITKRGQNVTFRCDPISEHNRLYWYRQTLGQGPEFLTYFQNEAQLEKSRLLSDRFSAERPKGSFSTLEIQRTEQGDSAMYLCASSHGNYEQYFGPGTRLTVT.

The chain links TRBV19 to TRBJ2-3; 10 bases line up with TRBD2. In germline, CDR1 is LNHDA, CDR2 SQIVND (reference sequence). V was clipped by 4 bases and J by 6 bases; unmatched bases: 10. The CDR3 runs to 16 residues. CDR3 sequence (DNA): TGTGCCAGTAGTACCACAGCGGGAGGGCCGGGGGATACGCAGTATTTT. Its translation is CASSTTAGGPGDTQYF.

This clone was detected once. The CDR3 region is CAWTTGQGDNSPLHF. The CDR3 bases are TGTGCCTGGACAACCGGACAGGGGGATAATTCACCCCTCCACTTT. The chain employs TRBV30 and TRBJ1-6, with 10 bases matching TRBD1. This CDR3 is 15 amino acids long. Trimming took 4 bases from V and 5 from J; bases not matched to a gene: 5. CDR1 and CDR2 from the germline V gene are GTSNPN and SVGIG (reference sequence).

The chain has TRBV6-5 and TRBJ2-7; TRBD1 aligns across 7 bases. Germline CDR1 reads MNHEY; CDR2 reads SVGAGI. The V segment lost 6 bases and the J segment 3 bases; nucleotides outside the gene matches: 8. The CDR3 is 14 amino acids. In nucleotides, the CDR3 is TGTGCCAGCAGCAGGGACAGCAAACACTACGAGCAGTACTTC. It is translated as CASSRDSKHYEQYF.

The chain has TRBV2 and TRBJ2-7, with TRBD2 identical over 10 bases. Germline V CDR1 and CDR2: SNHLY, FYNNEI. The CDR3 totals 17 residues. The V and J ends lost 3 bases and 1 base, in that order; junction bases with no gene match: 9. The CDR3 loop is CASSDAGLAGGSYEQYF. In nucleotides, the CDR3 is TGTGCCAGCAGTGATGCCGGATTAGCGGGAGGATCCTACGAGCAGTACTTC.

The V and J genes are TRBV27 and TRBJ2-3; D is perhaps TRBD1 (7 bases). Deletions cut 5 bases from V and 4 bases from J, with 13 bases between. The germline CDR1 and CDR2 sequences are MNHEY and SMNVEV (reference sequence). The CDR3 is 14 amino acids. CDR3 sequence reads: CASSLEGAADTQYF. CDR3 sequence (DNA): TGTGCCAGCAGTCTGGAGGGGGCCGCAGATACGCAGTATTTT.

The gene calls are TRBV28 and TRBJ2-5, with a tentative D call TRBD2 (5 bases). The CDR3 consists of 14 residues. V was pared by 5 bases and J by 2 bases, with 12 bases between. Germline CDR1 is MDHEN and CDR2 is SYDVKM. CDR3 region: CASSNTGNQETQYF. DNA for the CDR3: TGTGCCAGCAGTAATACGGGGAATCAAGAGACCCAGTACTTC.

The chain recombines TRBV6-1 with TRBJ2-3; 9 nucleotides agree with TRBD2. Germline values: CDR1 MNHNS, CDR2 SASEGT. Trimming at V came to 3 bases and at J to 7 bases, leaving 8 bases not matched to a gene. This CDR3 comprises 15 residues. CDR3 sequence reads: CASSDPWTSDNTQYF. The CDR3 region has the DNA TGTGCCAGCAGTGATCCTTGGACTAGCGACAATACGCAGTATTTT.

This clone was detected only once. The V call is TRBV6-5, the J call TRBJ2-1; 14 bases fit TRBD2. The CDR3 is 14 residues long. J gave up 9 bases and V 4 bases, and 2 bases lay outside the gene matches. Germline loops: CDR1 MNHEY, CDR2 SVGAGI. CDR3 in DNA: TGTGCCAGCAGTTGGACTAGCGGGAGGCCTGAGCAGTTCTTC. This gives the protein CASSWTSGRPEQFF.

This chain joins TRBV5-6 and TRBJ2-1, with 7 bases fitting TRBD1. The CDR3 sequence is 13 residues long. V was clipped by 4 bases and J by 9 bases; unmatched bases: 7. CDR1 SGHDT and CDR2 YYEEEE come from the germline V gene. CDR3 sequence reads: CASSATGLGEQFF. DNA of the CDR3: TGTGCCAGCAGCGCGACAGGGTTGGGTGAGCAGTTCTTC.

The chain has TRBV11-3 and TRBJ2-7, with unresolved D. The CDR3 sequence is 13 residues long. Germline values: CDR1 SGHNT, CDR2 YENEEA. Trimming left V 5 bases short and J 0 bases short, with 8 bases between. In DNA form, the CDR3 reads TGTGCCAGCAGCCGCCCCGACTCCTACGAGCAGTACTTC. Translating it yields CASSRPDSYEQYF.

This chain connects TRBV7-2 to TRBJ2-7; D is possibly TRBD2 (5 bases). Deletions cut 5 bases from V and 4 bases from J, with 15 bases between. Germline lookup yields CDR1 SGHTA and CDR2 FQGNSA. The CDR3 has 14 amino acids. The CDR3 loop is CASSAAGGDYEQYF. CDR3 nucleotides: TGTGCCAGCAGCGCCGCGGGTGGGGATTACGAGCAGTACTTC. The complete variable domain, with remaining parts taken from reference TRBV7-2 and TRBJ2-7, reads GAGVSQSPSNKVTEKGKDVELRCDPISGHTALYWYRQSLGQGLEFLIYFQGNSAPDKSGLPSDRFSAERTGGSVSTLTIQRTQQEDSAVYLCASSAAGGDYEQYFGPGTRLTVT.

This rearrangement joins TRBV6-5 to TRBJ1-1; possible D gene TRBD1, 5 bases. The V gene lost 5 bases and the J gene lost 0 bases, with 7 bases spanning the gap. The CDR3 runs 13 residues. CDR1 is MNHEY and CDR2 is SVGAGI in the germline V gene. The CDR3 DNA reads TGTGCCAGCAGTCAGACAGTGAACACTGAAGCTTTCTTT. It specifies CASSQTVNTEAFF.

This clone turned up a few times. This chain uses TRBV19 with TRBJ1-1, with D perhaps matching TRBD1 (5 bases). CDR1 LNHDA and CDR2 SQIVND come from the germline V gene (reference sequence). CDR3 length: 14 amino acids. V lost 7 bases and J lost 0, with 12 bases in between. Here the CDR3 reads CASIETEMNTEAFF. For the CDR3, the DNA is TGTGCCAGTATCGAGACAGAAATGAACACTGAAGCTTTCTTT. The variable domain in full, completed from reference TRBV19 and TRBJ1-1, reads DGGITQSPKYLFRKEGQNVTLSCEQNLNHDAMYWYRQDPGQGLRLIYYSQIVNDFQKGDIAEGYSVSREKKESFPLTVTSAQKNPTAFYLCASIETEMNTEAFFGQGTRLTVV.

The table lists this clone with a few counts. The genes are TRBV19 and TRBJ2-3; TRBD1 matches at 7 bases. CDR1 and CDR2 (germline): LNHDA, SQIVND (reference sequence). The CDR3 is 14 residues long. V shed 4 bases, J shed 6 bases, and the junction held 7 bases outside the gene matches. CDR3 nucleotide sequence: TGTGCCAGTAGTACGACAGGGTTCGCGGATACGCAGTATTTT. Protein: CASSTTGFADTQYF.

This clone was seen a single time. This chain links TRBV27 with TRBJ2-2, with 15 bases aligning to TRBD2. With V trimmed by 6 bases and J by 2 bases, 10 bases remained unmatched. This CDR3 comprises 19 residues. CDR1 MNHEY and CDR2 SMNVEV come from the germline V gene (reference sequence). DNA for the CDR3: TGTGCCAGCAGGACGCCGGGACTAGCGGGAGGAGTAAACACCGGGGAGCTGTTTTTT. It specifies CASRTPGLAGGVNTGELFF.